The 3 T cell receptor beta chains below were found in one sample sequenced in a study of regulatory T cells in long-lasting Graves disease. Time point denoted: newly diagnosed GD, antithyroid drugs for less than 3 months. PBMC RNA served as the TCR library source. Researchers made TCR beta libraries by using iRepertoire HTBI primers and running Arm-PCR on CDR3 regions. TCRdb ran MiXCR on the multiplex PCR reads and lists one entry per CDR3 protein. Here the sample spans approximately 460,000 distinct CDR3 sequences, about 15% being singletons. This sample was shared with a second study, whose subject was T cells in Graves' hyperthyroidism and ophthalmopathy.

The sample here was peripheral blood mononuclear cells (PBMCs), taken at new diagnosis, from a patient treated with antithyroid drugs. The receptors were sampled from a woman aged 25-40 years with Graves disease.

This clonotype appeared many times. The chain is built from TRBV20-1 and TRBJ2-3, with TRBD1 matching over 7 bases. Germline V gives CDR1 DFQATT, CDR2 SNEGSKA (reference sequence). The CDR3 consists of 16 residues. J gave up 4 bases and V 3 bases, and 13 bases lay outside the gene matches. CDR3 bases: TGCAGTGCTAGTATAGGGGGCGGCGGTATGTCAGATACGCAGTATTTT. It encodes CSASIGGGGMSDTQYF.

This clonotype was observed many times. The chain is built from TRBV2 and TRBJ2-7, with a possible D match to TRBD1 (6 bases). This CDR3 has 16 amino acids. Germline lookup yields CDR1 SNHLY and CDR2 FYNNEI. The V and J ends lost 4 bases and 4 bases respectively, with 20 bases between them. Here the CDR3 DNA reads TGTGCCAGCAGTGGCACAACAGGGTCGGAGCGATACGAGCAGTACTTC. Its translation: CASSGTTGSERYEQYF.

The V call is TRBV20-1, the J call TRBJ2-2; tentatively, D is TRBD1 or TRBD2 (5 bases each). The CDR3 is 16 residues long. Trimming cost V 0 bases and J 3 bases, with 14 bases left between them. The V gene's germline CDR1 is DFQATT and CDR2 SNEGSKA (reference sequence). The CDR3 region is CSARDLGAIDTGELFF. Written as DNA, the CDR3 is TGCAGTGCTAGAGACCTCGGGGCGATTGACACCGGGGAGCTGTTTTTT.